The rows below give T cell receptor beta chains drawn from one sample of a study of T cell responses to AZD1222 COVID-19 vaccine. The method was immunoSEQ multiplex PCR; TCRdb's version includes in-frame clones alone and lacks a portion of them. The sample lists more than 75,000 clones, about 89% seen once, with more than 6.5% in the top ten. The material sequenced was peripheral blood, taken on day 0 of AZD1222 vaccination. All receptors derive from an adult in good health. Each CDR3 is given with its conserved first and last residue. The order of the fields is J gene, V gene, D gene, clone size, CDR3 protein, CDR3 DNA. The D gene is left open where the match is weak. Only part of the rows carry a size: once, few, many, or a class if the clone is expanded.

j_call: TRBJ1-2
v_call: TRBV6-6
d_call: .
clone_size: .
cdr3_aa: CASSLDPRDGYTF
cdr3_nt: TGTGCCAGCAGTTTGGACCCTAGAGATGGCTACACCTTC

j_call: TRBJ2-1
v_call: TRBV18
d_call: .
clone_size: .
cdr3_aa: CASSPPSVDYLRNEQFF
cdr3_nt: TGTGCCAGCTCACCGCCCTCCGTCGACTACCTCAGGAATGAGCAGTTCTTC

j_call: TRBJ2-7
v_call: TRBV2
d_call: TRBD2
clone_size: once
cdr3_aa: CASSGELAGAYEQYF
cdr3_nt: TGTGCCAGCAGTGGGGAACTAGCGGGGGCCTACGAGCAGTACTTC

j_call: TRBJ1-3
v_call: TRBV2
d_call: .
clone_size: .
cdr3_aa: CASSESRWSGNTIYF
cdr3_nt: TGTGCCAGCAGTGAATCCAGGTGGTCTGGAAACACCATATATTTT

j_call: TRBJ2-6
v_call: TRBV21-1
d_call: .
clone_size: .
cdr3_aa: CASSLTGKVGVLTF
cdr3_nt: TGTGCCAGCAGCCTGACAGGGAAGGTGGGCGTCCTGACTTTC

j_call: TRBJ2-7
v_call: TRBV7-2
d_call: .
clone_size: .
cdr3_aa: CASSLAGLSYEQYF
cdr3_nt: TGTGCCAGCAGCTTAGCGGGTCTTTCCTACGAGCAGTACTTC

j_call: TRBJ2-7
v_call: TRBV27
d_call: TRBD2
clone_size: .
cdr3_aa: CASSFLPGGAYEQYF
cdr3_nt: TGTGCCAGCAGTTTCCTCCCCGGGGGGGCCTACGAGCAGTACTTC

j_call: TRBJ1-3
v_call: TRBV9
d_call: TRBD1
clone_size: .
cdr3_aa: CASTRDRGLGNTIYF
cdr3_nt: TGTGCCAGCACCAGAGACAGGGGGCTGGGAAACACCATATATTTT

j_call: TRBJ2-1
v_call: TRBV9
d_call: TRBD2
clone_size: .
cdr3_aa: CASSGPRGGPNYNEQFF
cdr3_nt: TGTGCCAGCAGCGGACCTCGCGGGGGACCAAACTACAATGAGCAGTTCTTC

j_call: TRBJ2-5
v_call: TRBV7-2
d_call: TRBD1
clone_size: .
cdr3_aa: CASSSLGQGGETQYF
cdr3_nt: TGTGCCAGCAGCTCACTAGGACAGGGAGGCGAGACCCAGTACTTC

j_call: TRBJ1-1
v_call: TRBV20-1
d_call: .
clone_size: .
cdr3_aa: CSASGMAGVSAFF
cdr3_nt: TGCAGTGCTAGTGGTATGGCAGGGGTGTCGGCTTTCTTT

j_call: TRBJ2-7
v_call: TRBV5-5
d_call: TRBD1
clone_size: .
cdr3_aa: CASRPGTGDYEQYF
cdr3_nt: TGTGCCAGCAGACCCGGGACAGGGGATTACGAGCAGTACTTC

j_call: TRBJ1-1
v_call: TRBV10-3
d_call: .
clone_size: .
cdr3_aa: CAISDGGEGWDTEAFF
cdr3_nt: TGTGCCATCAGTGATGGAGGGGAGGGATGGGACACTGAAGCTTTCTTT

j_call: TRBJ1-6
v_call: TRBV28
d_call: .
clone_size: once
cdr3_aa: CASSLPRGIYNSPLHF
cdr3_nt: TGTGCCAGCAGTTTACCCCGGGGGATCTATAATTCACCCCTCCACTTT

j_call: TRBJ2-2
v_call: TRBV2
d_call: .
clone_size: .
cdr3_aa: CASSGLVPGELFF
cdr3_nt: TGTGCCAGCAGTGGACTAGTTCCCGGGGAGCTGTTTTTT

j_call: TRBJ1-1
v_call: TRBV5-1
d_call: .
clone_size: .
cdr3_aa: CASSLDVGRTEAFF
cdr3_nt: TGCGCCAGCAGCTTAGACGTGGGAAGGACTGAAGCTTTCTTT

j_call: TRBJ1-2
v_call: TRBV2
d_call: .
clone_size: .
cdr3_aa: CASSPRVGGYTF
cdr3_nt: TGTGCCAGCAGTCCCCGGGTAGGAGGCTACACCTTC

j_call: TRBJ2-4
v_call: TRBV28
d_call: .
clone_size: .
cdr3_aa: CASTPWGTLAKNIQYF
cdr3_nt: TGTGCCAGCACCCCATGGGGGACCCTAGCCAAAAACATTCAGTACTTC

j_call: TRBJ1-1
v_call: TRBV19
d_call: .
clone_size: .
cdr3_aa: CASSDRGGEAFF
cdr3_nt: TGTGCCAGTAGTGATAGAGGGGGGGAAGCTTTCTTT

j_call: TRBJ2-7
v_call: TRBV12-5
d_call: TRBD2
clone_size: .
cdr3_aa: CASGFSVGLATHYEQYF
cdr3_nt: TGTGCTAGTGGTTTTTCCGTGGGACTAGCGACCCACTACGAGCAGTACTTC

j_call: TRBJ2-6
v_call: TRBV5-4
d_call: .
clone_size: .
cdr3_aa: CASSLFPSGANVLTF
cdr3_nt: TGTGCCAGCAGCTTGTTTCCCTCTGGGGCCAACGTCCTGACTTTC

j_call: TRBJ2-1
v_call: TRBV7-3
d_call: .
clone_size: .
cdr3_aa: CASSPRDSYNEQFF
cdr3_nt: TGTGCCAGCAGCCCCCGGGATTCCTACAATGAGCAGTTCTTC

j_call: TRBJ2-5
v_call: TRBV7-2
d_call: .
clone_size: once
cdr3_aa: CASSLAGGPETQYF
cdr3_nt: TGTGCCAGCAGCTTAGCGGGGGGGCCGGAGACCCAGTACTTC

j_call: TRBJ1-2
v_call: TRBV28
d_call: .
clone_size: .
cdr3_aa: CASSLGGYGYTF
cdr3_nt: TGTGCCAGCAGTCTTGGTGGCTATGGCTACACCTTC

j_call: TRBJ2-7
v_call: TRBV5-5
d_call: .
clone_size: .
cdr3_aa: CASSIEPLTPLSSYEQYF
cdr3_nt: TGTGCCAGCAGCATTGAACCCCTCACGCCACTATCCTCCTACGAGCAGTACTTC

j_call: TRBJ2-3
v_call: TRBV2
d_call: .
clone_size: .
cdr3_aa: CASIAGDTQYF
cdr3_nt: TGTGCCAGCATAGCAGGCGATACGCAGTATTTT

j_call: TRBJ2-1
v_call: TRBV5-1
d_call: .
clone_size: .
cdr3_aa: CASSSAGVLYNEQFF
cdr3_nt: TGCGCCAGCAGCTCGGCAGGGGTTCTCTACAATGAGCAGTTCTTC